This TCR beta chain originates from a study of identical twins. Unmatched junction bases numbered 10, after V lost 7 bases and J lost 2 bases. The CDR3 has 14 residues. Germline V gives CDR1 SQVTM, CDR2 ANQGSEA. Every donor was a healthy Caucasian. TCRdb ran MiXCR on the 5' RACE reads and lists one entry per CDR3 protein. The profile covers 350,000 to 450,000 distinct CDR3 sequences, with approximately 18% appearing a single time and roughly 12% taken by the ten largest. The source material was naive T cells sorted from blood. The V and J genes are TRBV29-1 and TRBJ2-5; 7 bases are a match to TRBD2. This receptor was identified in a man aged 45-65 years in good health. CDR3 amino acids: CSAPTSKGQETQYF. CDR3 coding DNA: TGCAGCGCTCCGACTAGCAAGGGGCAAGAGACCCAGTACTTC.